These 4 T cell receptor beta chains were all obtained from the same sample, sequenced in a study of blood T cell repertoires in COVID-19 (dated by TCRdb to the early 2020s). The library was produced with the immunoSEQ multiplex PCR assay. TCRdb retrieved this table from immuneACCESS and kept in-frame rearrangements only. Not all clones are present; in checked studies, unresolved V genes account for under half, and no reason is known for the remainder. The sample table lists 200,000 to 300,000 clones, more than 80% of them with a count of one. The biggest ten clones account for over 4.5% of the sample. Input material: peripheral blood. These receptors all come from a human donor in a cohort sampled during active COVID-19.

This chain joins TRBV15 and TRBJ2-7, with 9 bases identical to TRBD2. The CDR3 is made up of 17 amino acids. Germline V lookup: CDR1 LNHNV, CDR2 YYDKDF (reference sequence). Germline trimming cut 0 bases from V and 4 bases from J; bases unmatched to any gene: 10. The CDR3 is CATSRDLGRGGPYEQYF. As DNA, the CDR3 is TGTGCCACCAGCAGAGATCTGGGGCGGGGGGGCCCTTACGAGCAGTACTTC.

The CDR3 nucleotides read TGTGCCAGCAGCTCACGAAGGAGGGAAGAGCAGTACTTC. It codes for CASSSRRREEQYF. The rearrangement joins TRBV11-2 to TRBJ2-7; D might be TRBD2 (6 bases). Trimming removed 4 bases from V and 7 bases from J, with 14 bases in between. Per germline, CDR1 SGHAT and CDR2 FQNNGV. The CDR3 spans 13 residues.

The rearrangement joins TRBV7-8 to TRBJ1-2; D unresolved. Germline CDR1 and CDR2: SGHVS and FQNEAQ. With 8 bases removed from V and 0 bases from J, the gap between germline ends came to 7 bases. CDR3 length: 12 residues. The CDR3 loop is CASSGSNYGYTF. In nucleotides, the CDR3 is TGTGCCAGCTCCGGGTCTAACTATGGCTACACCTTC.

The V and J genes are TRBV6-4 and TRBJ2-1, with D possibly matching TRBD2 (6 bases). Germline V CDR1 and CDR2: MRHNA, SNTAGT. Trimming left V 5 bases short and J 0 bases short, with 14 bases between. This CDR3 is 16 amino acids long. CDR3 nucleotide sequence: TGTGCCAGCAGTCCTTTGGGGACTCGCTCCTACAATGAGCAGTTCTTC. Amino acids: CASSPLGTRSYNEQFF.